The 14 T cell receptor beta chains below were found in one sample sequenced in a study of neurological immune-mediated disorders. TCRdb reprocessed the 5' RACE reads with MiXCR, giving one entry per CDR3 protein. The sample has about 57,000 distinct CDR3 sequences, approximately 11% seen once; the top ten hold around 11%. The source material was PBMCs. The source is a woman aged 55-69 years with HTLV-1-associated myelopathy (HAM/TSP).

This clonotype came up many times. The CDR3 nucleotides read TGCAGTGCTAGAGAGGAATTCCTTGGCCACAATGAGCAGTTCTTC. This sequence encodes CSAREEFLGHNEQFF. V is TRBV20-1 and J is TRBJ2-1, with unresolved D. Germline V gives CDR1 DFQATT, CDR2 SNEGSKA (reference sequence). The V and J ends lost 0 bases and 5 bases respectively, with 14 bases between them. This CDR3 contains 15 residues.

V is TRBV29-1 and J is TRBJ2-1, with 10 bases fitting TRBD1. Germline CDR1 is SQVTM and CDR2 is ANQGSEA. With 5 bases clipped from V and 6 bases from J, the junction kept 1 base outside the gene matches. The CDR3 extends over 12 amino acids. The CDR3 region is CSVWTGGNEQFF. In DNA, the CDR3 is TGCAGCGTTTGGACAGGGGGCAATGAGCAGTTCTTC.

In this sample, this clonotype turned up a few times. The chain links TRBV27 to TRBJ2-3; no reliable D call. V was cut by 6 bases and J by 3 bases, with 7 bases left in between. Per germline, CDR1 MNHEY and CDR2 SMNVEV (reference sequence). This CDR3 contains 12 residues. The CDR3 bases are TGTGCCAGCAGCGCCGCGACAGATACGCAGTATTTT. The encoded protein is CASSAATDTQYF.

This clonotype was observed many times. CDR3 in amino acids: CSARSGTGDPWQYF. In nucleotides, the CDR3 is TGCAGTGCTAGATCCGGGACAGGGGACCCTTGGCAGTACTTC. This chain uses TRBV20-1 with TRBJ2-5; TRBD1 aligns across 10 bases. Germline V gene sequence: CDR1 DFQATT, CDR2 SNEGSKA (reference sequence). The CDR3 extends over 14 amino acids. V was pared by 2 bases and J by 11 bases, with 11 bases of the junction left unmatched.

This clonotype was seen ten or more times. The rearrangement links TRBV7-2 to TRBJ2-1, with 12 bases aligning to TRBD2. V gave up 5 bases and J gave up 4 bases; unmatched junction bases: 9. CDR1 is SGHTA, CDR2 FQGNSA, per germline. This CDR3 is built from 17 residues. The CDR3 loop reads CASSPRTSGIGYNEQFF. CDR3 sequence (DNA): TGTGCCAGCAGCCCGAGGACTAGCGGGATTGGGTACAATGAGCAGTTCTTC.

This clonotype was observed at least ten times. The CDR3 is CASIGGHRPLNYGYTF. The CDR3 coding sequence is TGTGCCAGCATCGGGGGCCACCGGCCCCTGAACTATGGCTACACCTTC. The chain recombines TRBV6-6 with TRBJ1-2; the D gene is possibly TRBD1 (6 bases). Deletions cut 7 bases from V and 2 bases from J, with 20 bases between. CDR3 length: 16 amino acids. CDR1 and CDR2 (germline): MNHNY, SVGAGI (reference sequence).

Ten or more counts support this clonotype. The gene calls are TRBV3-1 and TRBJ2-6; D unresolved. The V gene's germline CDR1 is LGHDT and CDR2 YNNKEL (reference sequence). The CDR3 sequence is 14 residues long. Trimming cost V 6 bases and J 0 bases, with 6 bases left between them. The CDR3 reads CASRDHSGANVLTF. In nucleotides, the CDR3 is TGTGCCAGCAGGGACCACTCTGGGGCCAACGTCCTGACTTTC. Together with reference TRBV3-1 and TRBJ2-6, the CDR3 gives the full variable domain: DTAVSQTPKYLVTQMGNDKSIKCEQNLGHDTMYWYKQDSKKFLKIMFSYNNKELIINETVPNRFSPKSPDKAHLNLHINSLELGDSAVYFCASRDHSGANVLTFGAGSRLTVL.

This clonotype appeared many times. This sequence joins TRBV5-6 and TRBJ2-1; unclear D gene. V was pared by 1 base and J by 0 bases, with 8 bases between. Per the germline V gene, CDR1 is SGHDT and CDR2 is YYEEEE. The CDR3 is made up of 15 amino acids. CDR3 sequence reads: CASSLFWGSYNEQFF. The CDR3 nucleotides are TGTGCCAGCAGCTTGTTCTGGGGCTCCTACAATGAGCAGTTCTTC.

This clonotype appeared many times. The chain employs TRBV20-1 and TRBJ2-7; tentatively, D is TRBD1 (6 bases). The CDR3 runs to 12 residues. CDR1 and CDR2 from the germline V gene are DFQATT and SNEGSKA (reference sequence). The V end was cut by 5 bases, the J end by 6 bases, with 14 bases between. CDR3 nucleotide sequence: TGCAGTGCTGTGGTGGGGGCGGGCGAGCAGTACTTC. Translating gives CSAVVGAGEQYF.

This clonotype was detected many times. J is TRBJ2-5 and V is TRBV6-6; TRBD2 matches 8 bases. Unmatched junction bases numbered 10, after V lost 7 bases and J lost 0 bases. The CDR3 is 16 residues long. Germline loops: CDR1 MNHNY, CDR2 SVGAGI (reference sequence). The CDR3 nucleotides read TGTGCCAGCACGGACGGGGCGGGGGGCTACCAAGAGACCCAGTACTTC. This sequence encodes CASTDGAGGYQETQYF.

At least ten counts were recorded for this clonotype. This CDR3 reads CASSLEGLAGDYSSYNEQFF. DNA for the CDR3: TGCGCCAGCAGCTTGGAGGGACTAGCGGGAGACTACAGCTCCTACAATGAGCAGTTCTTC. The chain combines TRBV5-1 with TRBJ2-1; TRBD2 matches at 14 bases. CDR1 and CDR2 (germline): SGHRS, YFSETQ. This CDR3 region has 20 residues. The V and J ends lost 0 bases and 0 bases, in that order; junction bases with no gene match: 8.

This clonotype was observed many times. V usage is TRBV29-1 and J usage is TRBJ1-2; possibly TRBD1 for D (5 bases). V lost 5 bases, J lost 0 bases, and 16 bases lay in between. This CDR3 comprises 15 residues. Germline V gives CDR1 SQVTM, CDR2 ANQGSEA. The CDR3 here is CSVLDIHLSNYGYTF. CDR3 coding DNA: TGCAGCGTTCTGGACATCCACCTCTCTAACTATGGCTACACCTTC.

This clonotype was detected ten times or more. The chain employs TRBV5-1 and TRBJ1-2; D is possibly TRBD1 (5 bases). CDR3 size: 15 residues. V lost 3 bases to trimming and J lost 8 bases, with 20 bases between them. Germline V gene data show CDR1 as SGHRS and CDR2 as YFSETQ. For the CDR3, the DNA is TGCGCCAGCAGCTCGGACAACGGTTTGTATGGCGGCTACACCTTC. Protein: CASSSDNGLYGGYTF.

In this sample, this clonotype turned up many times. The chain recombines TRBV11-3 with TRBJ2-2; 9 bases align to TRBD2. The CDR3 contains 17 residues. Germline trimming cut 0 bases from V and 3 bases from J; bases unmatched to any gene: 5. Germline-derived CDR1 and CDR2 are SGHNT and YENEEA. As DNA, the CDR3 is TGTGCCAGCAGCTTAGATTCGATAGCGGGAGACACCGGGGAGCTGTTTTTT. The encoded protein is CASSLDSIAGDTGELFF. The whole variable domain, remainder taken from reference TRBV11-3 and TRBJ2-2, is EAGVVQSPRYKIIEKKQPVAFWCNPISGHNTLYWYLQNLGQGPELLIRYENEEAVDDSQLPKDRFSAERLKGVDSTLKIQPAELGDSAVYLCASSLDSIAGDTGELFFGEGSRLTVL.